These 5 T cell receptor beta chains were sequenced from one sample in a study of CXCR3-negative and CXCR3-positive naive CD8 T cells. These receptors' targets are unknown. Study results and caveats: Hydrophobicity of TRB CDR3s was greater in CXCR3-positive naive cells than in CXCR3-negative naive cells.

The method, 5' RACE with UMI labels, was used to prepare the TRB cDNA libraries. TCRdb re-called the 5' RACE reads and shows each CDR3 protein once, DNA omitted. This sample contains 49,000 or so distinct CDR3 sequences. Material for sequencing was naive CXCR3+ CD8+ T cells from blood. The subset: CD45RO-CCR7+CD27+CD95- naive CD8+ T cells expressing CXCR3 (TNR3+). These receptors came from a human donor in good health. Some clones in this sample may be carry-over from other donors' samples.

The chain is built from TRBV7-6 and TRBJ2-1; TCRdb's D call of TRBD1 is untestable without DNA. CDR1 and CDR2 (germline): SGHVS, FNYEAQ. The CDR3 is 14 residues long. CDR3 loop: CASSQRDSYNEQFF.

This chain uses TRBV2 with TRBJ2-7; TCRdb proposes TRBD1, but this gene call is untestable without DNA. CDR1 is SNHLY, CDR2 FYNNEI, per germline. The CDR3 totals 14 residues. The CDR3 protein is CASGQGSSSYEQYF. The complete variable domain, with remaining parts taken from reference TRBV2 and TRBJ2-7, reads EPEVTQTPSHQVTQMGQEVILRCVPISNHLYFYWYRQILGQKVEFLVSFYNNEISEKSEIFDDQFSVERPDGSNFTLKIRSTKLEDSAMYFCASGQGSSSYEQYFGPGTRLTVT.

The V gene is TRBV6-2 or TRBV6-3, the J gene TRBJ1-1; the D gene TCRdb calls, TRBD1, cannot be checked with no DNA. CDR1 is MNHEY, CDR2 SVGEGT, per germline. This CDR3 region has 14 residues. This CDR3 reads CACRYRAMNTEAFF.

J is TRBJ1-5 and V is TRBV6-6. This CDR3 spans 14 amino acids. The V gene's germline CDR1 is MNHNY and CDR2 SVGAGI (reference sequence). The CDR3 sequence is CASSYSGVNQPQHF.

V gene TRBV7-3 combines with J gene TRBJ2-1; TCRdb reports TRBD2, a call that lacks DNA to check it against. Germline CDR1 is SGHTA and CDR2 is FQGTGA. The CDR3 runs to 15 residues. The CDR3 reads CASSPLAASYNEQFF.